The clone carrying this T cell receptor (beta chain) was seen only a few times. The data belong to a study of cytomegalovirus exposure and HLA in healthy donors. Between the trimmed V and J ends, which lost 1 base and 0 bases, there was a span of 10 bases. This CDR3 has 16 amino acids. Per the germline V gene, CDR1 is SGHVS and CDR2 is FQNEAQ. PCR employed 60 Vbeta and 13 Jbeta primers. Profiling relied on immunoSEQ multiplex PCR, and the TCRdb table lists in-frame clones only, not all of them. The table includes 100,000 to 150,000 clones, approximately 75% detected once. The receptor comes from a man aged 30 to 39 in good health and CMV-seronegative. The sequencing input was PBMCs. The chain uses TRBV7-8 and TRBJ2-1, with D maybe TRBD2 (5 bases). CDR3 amino acids: CASSLGTVSSYNEQFF. As DNA, the CDR3 is TGTGCCAGCAGCTTAGGGACTGTGAGCTCCTACAATGAGCAGTTCTTC. The full variable domain, rest sourced from reference TRBV7-8 and TRBJ2-1, is GAGVSQSPRYKVAKRGQDVALRCDPISGHVSLFWYQQALGQGPEFLTYFQNEAQLDKSGLPSDRFFAERPEGSVSTLKIQRTQQEDSAVYLCASSLGTVSSYNEQFFGPGTRLTVL.